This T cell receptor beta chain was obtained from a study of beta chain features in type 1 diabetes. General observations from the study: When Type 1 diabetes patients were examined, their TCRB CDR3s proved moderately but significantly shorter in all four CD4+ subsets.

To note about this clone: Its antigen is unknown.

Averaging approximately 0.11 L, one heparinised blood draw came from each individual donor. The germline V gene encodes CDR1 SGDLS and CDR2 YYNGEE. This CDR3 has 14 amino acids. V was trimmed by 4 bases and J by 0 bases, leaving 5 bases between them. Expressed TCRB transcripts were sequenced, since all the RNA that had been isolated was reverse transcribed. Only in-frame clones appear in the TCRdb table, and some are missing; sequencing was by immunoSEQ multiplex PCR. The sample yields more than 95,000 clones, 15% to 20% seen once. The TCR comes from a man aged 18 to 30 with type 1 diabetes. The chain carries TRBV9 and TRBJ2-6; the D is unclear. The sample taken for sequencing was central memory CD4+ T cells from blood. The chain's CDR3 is CASSTDSGANVLTF. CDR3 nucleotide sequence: TGTGCCAGCAGCACCGACTCTGGGGCCAACGTCCTGACTTTC.